A selection of T cell receptor beta chains follows, all from one sample in a study of T-cell reconstitution after alpha-beta-depleted transplantation in children. A single record per CDR3 protein comes from TCRdb applying MiXCR to the PCR reads. The sample has approximately 250,000 distinct CDR3 sequences, around 25% seen once. The material sequenced was PBMCs, taken before TCRalphabeta/CD19-depleted stem cell transplant. The receptors shown here come from a girl aged 2 to 10 with Fanconi anemia, due to receive a stem cell transplant. Each CDR3 is given with its conserved first and last residue. D genes are given only for firm matches. Clone size is stated in some rows and not others, as once, few, many or a class when expanded.

cdr3_nt cdr3_aa j_call d_call clone_size v_call
TGTGCCACCAGCAGAGATCTGAAGCGGGGGCCAAAAGAAAAATTCTACGAGCAGTACTTC CATSRDLKRGPKEKFYEQYF TRBJ2-7 TRBD2 NA TRBV15
TGTGCCAGCAGCCACCTCGACAGGGTCGGAGGCGAGCAGTACTTC CASSHLDRVGGEQYF TRBJ2-7 TRBD1 once TRBV3-1
TGTGCCAGCAGTTTGATTATCTTGCTGGCTAGCGGGACGAGCTCCTACAATGAGCAGTTCTTC CASSLIILLASGTSSYNEQFF TRBJ2-1 TRBD2 NA TRBV12-3/TRBV12-4
TGCAGCGTTGCGGACACCTCCTACGAGCAGTACTTC CSVADTSYEQYF TRBJ2-7 NA many TRBV29-1
TGTGCCACCGCGCGGGGGCCCTACAATCAGCCCCAGCATTTT CATARGPYNQPQHF TRBJ1-5 NA NA TRBV24-1
TGCAGTGCTAGATCGACTAGAACCTACGAGCAGTACTTC CSARSTRTYEQYF TRBJ2-7 NA NA TRBV20-1
TGTGCCAGCAGCTCCCGGACAGGGTTCGAGCAGTACTTC CASSSRTGFEQYF TRBJ2-7 TRBD1 NA TRBV7-9
TGCAGTGCTAGTGACGGGCTGAACACTGAAGCTTTCTTT CSASDGLNTEAFF TRBJ1-1 NA few TRBV20-1
TGTGCCAGCAGTGTCGCAGATACGCAGTATTTT CASSVADTQYF TRBJ2-3 NA many TRBV9
TGCAGTGCTATCAGTGTGATTTCCTACGAGCAGTACTTC CSAISVISYEQYF TRBJ2-7 NA NA TRBV20-1
TGCAGTGCTAGGAGCCCAGGCTCCTACGAGCAGTACTTC CSARSPGSYEQYF TRBJ2-7 NA NA TRBV20-1
TGTGCCAGCTCACCCTTAGCGGGAGACAATGAGCAGTTCTTC CASSPLAGDNEQFF TRBJ2-1 TRBD2 many TRBV18
TGCAGCGTTCGGTCAGGGGTACATCAGCCCCAGCATTTT CSVRSGVHQPQHF TRBJ1-5 NA many TRBV29-1
TGCGCCAGCAGCCCCACCCCGATAGGACAGTCTGGGGCCAACGTCCTGACTTTC CASSPTPIGQSGANVLTF TRBJ2-6 NA NA TRBV5-1
TGTGCCAGCGGGAGAAGTCCGTACGAGCAGTACTTC CASGRSPYEQYF TRBJ2-7 NA many TRBV12-3/TRBV12-4
TGTGCCAGCTCACCCGCGGGACAGGACTACGAGCAGTACTTC CASSPAGQDYEQYF TRBJ2-7 TRBD1 NA TRBV18
TGTGCCATCAGTGGACAGATTAGCACAGATACGCAGTATTTT CAISGQISTDTQYF TRBJ2-3 NA many TRBV10-3